This entry concerns a single T cell receptor beta chain. The data were taken from a study of T-cell reconstitution after alpha-beta-depleted transplantation in children. The TCRbeta library incorporated unique molecular identifiers. TCRdb re-called the PCR reads through MiXCR, storing one row per CDR3 protein. In the table there are a few hundred thousand distinct CDR3 sequences, 15% to 20% of which are singletons. Germline CDR1 DFQATT, CDR2 SNEGSKA (reference sequence). The CDR3 covers 15 residues. V shed 1 base and J shed 2 bases, with 12 bases lying between them. Sequencing was performed on PBMCs from the stem cell graft donor, taken from the stem cell graft. This TCR came from a human donor who donated a stem cell graft to a child with acute lymphoblastic leukemia. The chain is built from TRBV20-1 and TRBJ2-1; D may be TRBD1 or TRBD2 (5 bases each). The CDR3 loop reads CSARGGPRAYNEQFF. In DNA form, the CDR3 reads TGCAGTGCTAGAGGGGGCCCGAGGGCCTACAATGAGCAGTTCTTC.